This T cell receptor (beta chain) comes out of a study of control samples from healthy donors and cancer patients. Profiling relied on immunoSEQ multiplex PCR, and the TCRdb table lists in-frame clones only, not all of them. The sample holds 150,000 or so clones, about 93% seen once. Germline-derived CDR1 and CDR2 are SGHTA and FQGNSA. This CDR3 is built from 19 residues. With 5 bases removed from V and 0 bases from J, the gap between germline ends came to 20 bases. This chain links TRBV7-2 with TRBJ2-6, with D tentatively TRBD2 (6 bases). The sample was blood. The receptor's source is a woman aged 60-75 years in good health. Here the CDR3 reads CASSIPMAGKSSGANVLTF. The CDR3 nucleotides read TGTGCCAGCAGCATCCCAATGGCGGGGAAATCCTCTGGGGCCAACGTCCTGACTTTC.